These 18 T cell receptor beta chains share one sample of origin, sequenced in a study of T cell repertoires in aging, cancer and after chemotherapy. The template was genomic DNA from peripheral blood, not RNA. TRB rearrangements spanning V, D and J were amplified using mixed TRB-A/B primers. TCRdb re-derived calls from the multiplex PCR reads in MiXCR, one entry per CDR3 protein. The sample lists around 1,400 distinct CDR3 sequences, 46% seen once, with 15% to 20% in the top ten. Sequenced input: blood. These receptors were obtained from a human donor with a blood cancer.

By its share, this clonotype is medium-sized. The genes are TRBV19 and TRBJ2-1; D is possibly TRBD2 (7 bases). There are 20 residues in the CDR3. V shed 5 bases and J shed 7 bases, with 33 bases lying between them. Looked up from germline, CDR1 is LNHDA and CDR2 is SQIVND (reference sequence). As DNA, the CDR3 is TGTGCCAGTAGTCATAGGGGGGGGGCCGCCTCGGGTATTGCGGATAATGAGCAGTTCTTC. The encoded protein is CASSHRGGAASGIADNEQFF.

This clonotype is classed as medium-sized. V gene TRBV5-1 combines with J gene TRBJ2-7; D not resolved. V gave up 1 base and J gave up 3 bases, with 8 bases separating them. Germline CDR1 SGHRS, CDR2 YFSETQ. The CDR3 is made up of 13 amino acids. The CDR3, as DNA: TGCGCCAGCAGCTTGCAGGTCGGCTACGAGCAGTACTTC. Its protein is CASSLQVGYEQYF. Looking up the rest from reference TRBV5-1 and TRBJ2-7 gives the full variable domain: KAGVTQTPRYLIKTRGQQVTLSCSPISGHRSVSWYQQTPGQGLQFLFEYFSETQRNKGNFPGRFSGRQFSNSRSEMNVSTLELGDSALYLCASSLQVGYEQYFGPGTRLTVT.

The chain uses TRBV20-1 and TRBJ2-1; D is undetermined. CDR3 size: 11 residues. From germline, CDR1 is DFQATT and CDR2 SNEGSKA (reference sequence). Trimming pared 6 bases from V and 5 bases from J, leaving 8 bases between. The CDR3 region has the DNA TGCAGTGCGCCCCGGGACAATGAGCAGTTCTTC. It yields the protein CSAPRDNEQFF.

In its sample, this clonotype is medium-sized. The rearrangement links TRBV20-1 to TRBJ2-1, with TRBD2 matching 16 bases. The J segment lost 8 bases and the V segment lost 3 bases, leaving 4 bases of the junction unmatched. This CDR3 is 15 amino acids long. CDR1 and CDR2 from the germline V gene are DFQATT and SNEGSKA (reference sequence). This chain's CDR3 is CSARGTSGRADEQFF. The CDR3 DNA is TGCAGTGCTAGGGGGACTAGCGGGAGGGCAGATGAGCAGTTCTTC.

The chain has TRBV6-5 and TRBJ1-2; 8 bases match TRBD1. There are 17 residues in the CDR3. With V trimmed by 5 bases and J by 4 bases, 15 bases remained unmatched. The germline V gene encodes CDR1 MNHEY and CDR2 SVGAGI. CDR3 DNA: TGTGCCAGCAGTAGCCTGCCGACAGGGGATCCCCTCTATGGCTACACCTTC. Its translation: CASSSLPTGDPLYGYTF.

In this sample, this clonotype is large. The chain joins TRBV27 to TRBJ2-7; 10 bases map to TRBD2. Trimming removed 4 bases from V and 2 bases from J; junction bases left unmatched: 2. The CDR3 covers 14 residues. Per the germline V gene, CDR1 is MNHEY and CDR2 is SMNVEV (reference sequence). The CDR3 sequence is CASSWTSGPYEQYF. In DNA, the CDR3 is TGTGCCAGCAGTTGGACTAGCGGTCCCTACGAGCAGTACTTC.

This clonotype qualifies as large. The rearrangement uses TRBV12-3 or TRBV12-4 and TRBJ2-3; D gene ambiguous. The CDR3 is 15 amino acids. V was cut by 0 bases and J by 4 bases, with 11 bases left in between. DNA of the CDR3: TGTGCCAGCAGTTTAGCCGCTCTTCGAGCAGATACGCAGTATTTT. This sequence encodes CASSLAALRADTQYF.

In its sample, this clonotype ranks as medium-sized. The chain couples TRBV5-6 to TRBJ2-2; unclear D gene. Per the germline V gene, CDR1 is SGHDT and CDR2 is YYEEEE. Trimming shortened V by 1 base and J by 5 bases, and 12 bases separated the two germline ends. This CDR3 spans 15 amino acids. The CDR3 sequence: CASSLSREGTGELFF. The CDR3 coding sequence is TGTGCCAGCAGCTTGTCTAGGGAAGGGACCGGGGAGCTGTTTTTT.

In its sample, this clonotype ranks as large. The rearrangement links TRBV10-3 to TRBJ2-3; D perhaps matches TRBD2 (5 bases). The germline CDR1 and CDR2 sequences are ENHRY and SYGVKD. The CDR3 contains 15 residues. V was trimmed by 7 bases and J by 0 bases, leaving 14 bases between them. CDR3 protein: CAIKGYGGSTDTQYF. Here the CDR3 DNA reads TGTGCCATCAAAGGCTATGGCGGGAGCACAGATACGCAGTATTTT.

This clonotype turned up a few times. This chain links TRBV2 with TRBJ2-5; 14 positions match TRBD2. The CDR3 sequence is 17 residues long. From germline, CDR1 is SNHLY and CDR2 FYNNEI. J gave up 5 bases and V 0 bases, and 5 bases lay outside the gene matches. CDR3 sequence: CASSEAGLAGGMETQYF. The CDR3 DNA follows: TGTGCCAGCAGTGAAGCAGGACTAGCGGGAGGCATGGAGACCCAGTACTTC.

The chain uses TRBV12-3 or TRBV12-4 and TRBJ1-5, with 9 bases fitting TRBD1. With V trimmed by 7 bases and J by 6 bases, 7 bases remained unmatched. CDR3 size: 14 residues. The CDR3, as DNA: TGTGCCAGCATCCAACAGGGGGCAGGTCAGCCCCAGCATTTT. This codes for CASIQQGAGQPQHF.

The rearrangement uses TRBV19 and TRBJ1-3, with 8 bases lining up with TRBD1. The germline CDR1 and CDR2 sequences are LNHDA and SQIVND (reference sequence). The CDR3 contains 15 residues. The V segment lost 10 bases and the J segment 0 bases; nucleotides outside the gene matches: 8. The CDR3 nucleotides are TGTGCCACGGGGACAGGACCTAGCTCTGGAAACACCATATATTTT. Translated, it gives CATGTGPSSGNTIYF.

V gene TRBV29-1 combines with J gene TRBJ2-1; TRBD2 aligns across 11 bases. The CDR3 consists of 14 residues. The germline CDR1 and CDR2 sequences are SQVTM and ANQGSEA. J gave up 8 bases and V 4 bases, and 7 bases lay outside the gene matches. CDR3 in amino acids: CSVARLAGPHEQFF. In nucleotides, the CDR3 is TGCAGCGTTGCCCGACTAGCGGGACCCCATGAGCAGTTCTTC.

J is TRBJ2-7 and V is TRBV30; maybe TRBD2 (6 bases). Trimming cost V 1 base and J 4 bases, with 14 bases left between them. The CDR3 loop spans 14 amino acids. The germline CDR1 and CDR2 sequences are GTSNPN and SVGIG (reference sequence). The CDR3 nucleotides read TGTGCCTGGAGTGAGCCGGGAGATGGGTACGAGCAGTACTTC. This gives the protein CAWSEPGDGYEQYF.

This clonotype is categorized as medium-sized. This chain links TRBV20-1 with TRBJ1-2; TRBD1 matches 11 bases. Germline assignment: CDR1 DFQATT and CDR2 SNEGSKA (reference sequence). This CDR3 spans 14 amino acids. The V and J ends lost 4 bases and 4 bases, in that order; junction bases with no gene match: 5. The CDR3 is CSATGQGAGYGYTF. As DNA, the CDR3 is TGCAGTGCTACCGGACAGGGGGCAGGCTATGGCTACACCTTC.

V usage is TRBV6-1 and J usage is TRBJ2-1; 7 nucleotides align to TRBD2. The ends lost 7 bases at V and 2 bases at J; junction bases unmatched: 8. CDR1 and CDR2 (germline): MNHNS, SASEGT. This CDR3 spans 15 amino acids. The CDR3 nucleotides are TGTGCCAGCAAACCATTAAGCGGGACCTACAATGAGCAGTTCTTC. This sequence encodes CASKPLSGTYNEQFF.

The gene calls are TRBV6-2 or TRBV6-3 and TRBJ1-5; 7 positions match TRBD1. Germline CDR1 MNHEY, CDR2 SVGEGT. The CDR3 runs to 15 residues. V shed 6 bases and J 3 bases; nucleotides not matched to a gene: 8. CDR3 protein: CASRGTEDFNQPQHF. The CDR3 DNA follows: TGTGCCAGCAGAGGGACAGAAGACTTCAATCAGCCCCAGCATTTT.

As to this clonotype: A read error may explain this, as a much larger clone is one base away. J is TRBJ2-1 and V is TRBV4-2; D is perhaps TRBD2 (5 bases). The CDR3 is 14 residues long. V gave up 6 bases and J gave up 7 bases, with 16 bases separating them. Germline CDR1 LGHNA, CDR2 YNFKEQ. The CDR3 DNA sequence: TGTGCCAGCAGACCCGGGGTAGTAGATAATGAGCAGTTCTTC. It yields the protein CASRPGVVDNEQFF.